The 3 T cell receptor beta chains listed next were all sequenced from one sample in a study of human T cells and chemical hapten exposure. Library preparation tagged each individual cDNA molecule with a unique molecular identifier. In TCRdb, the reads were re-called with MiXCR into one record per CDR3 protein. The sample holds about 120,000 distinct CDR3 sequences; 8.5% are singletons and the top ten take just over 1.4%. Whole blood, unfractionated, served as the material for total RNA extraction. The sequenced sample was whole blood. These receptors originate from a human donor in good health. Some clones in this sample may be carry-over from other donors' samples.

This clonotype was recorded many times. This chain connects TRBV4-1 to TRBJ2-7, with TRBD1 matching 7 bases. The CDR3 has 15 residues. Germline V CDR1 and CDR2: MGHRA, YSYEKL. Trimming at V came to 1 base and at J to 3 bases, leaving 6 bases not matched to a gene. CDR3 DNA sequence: TGCGCCAGCAGCCAAGGACAGGGTACACACTACGAGCAGTACTTC. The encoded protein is CASSQGQGTHYEQYF.

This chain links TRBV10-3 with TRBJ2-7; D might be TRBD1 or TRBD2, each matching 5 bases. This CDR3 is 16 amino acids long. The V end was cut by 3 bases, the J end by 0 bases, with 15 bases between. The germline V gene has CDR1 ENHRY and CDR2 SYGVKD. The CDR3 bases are TGTGCCATCAGTGACCACCGGGACGGTAGCTCCTACGAGCAGTACTTC. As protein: CAISDHRDGSSYEQYF.

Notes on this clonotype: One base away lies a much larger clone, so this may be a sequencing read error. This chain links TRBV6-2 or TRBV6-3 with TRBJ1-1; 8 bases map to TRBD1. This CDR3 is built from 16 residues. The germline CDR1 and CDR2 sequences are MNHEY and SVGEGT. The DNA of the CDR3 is TGTGCCAGCAGTTACCCCGGCAGGGGGCGGGTAACTGGAGCTTTCTTT. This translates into CASSYPGRGRVTGAFF.